This entry is about one T cell receptor beta chain. Its antigen is as yet unknown. The data stem from a study of OX40 agonist ivuxolimab in advanced cancers. About the study: Ivuxolimab, which is an agonistic anti-OX40 (CD134) antibody, was administered to the patients. Participants averaged approximately 65 years of age (range about 23 to 90) and were under 90% male.

Measured with immunoSEQ multiplex PCR; TCRdb has only the in-frame clones, and not every one. The sample consists of 65,000 to 90,000 clones, more than 85% of them appearing once. Trimming stripped 6 bases from V and 7 bases from J, with 15 bases between. From germline, CDR1 is MRHNA and CDR2 SNTAGT. The CDR3 loop spans 13 amino acids. Study-level findings and limits: Patients with a partial response at 0.1-3.0 mg/kg had among the lowest clonal expansion. The mean number of expanded clones was higher in CD8+ T cells than in CD4+.

The input for sequencing was CD4+ or CD8+ T cells sorted from blood, taken in a trial of the OX40 agonist ivuxolimab. This receptor was taken from an adult with an advanced solid tumor such as melanoma, head and neck, liver or kidney cancer. The J gene is TRBJ2-5, the V gene TRBV6-4; a possible D gene is TRBD1 (5 bases). CDR3 sequence: CASREQVIGTQYF. The CDR3 nucleotides read TGTGCCAGCAGGGAACAGGTAATCGGGACCCAGTACTTC.